This T cell receptor (beta chain) was found in a study of shared clonotypes between healthy human individuals. General study points: Generally, estimated richness proved larger in naive subsets than it did in memory subsets.

V was trimmed by 4 bases and J by 8 bases, leaving 10 bases between them. CDR3 length equals 13 residues. Germline V gives CDR1 SGHNT, CDR2 YYREEE (reference sequence). On this clone itself: Its antigen is not known. This CDR3 is also generated by other DNA sequences in the sample.

Every donor, a Caucasian adult, lived in Nashville, Tennessee. This table comes from immunoSEQ multiplex PCR, and its TCRdb copy is limited to in-frame clones, with some not included. Here the sample spans about 1 million clones, about 70% being singletons. The sequence was collected from a young man in good health. Sequenced input: memory CD4+ T cells sorted from blood. Sample subset: CD45RA-negative fraction. The rearrangement links TRBV5-4 to TRBJ1-6, with D possibly TRBD1 on 6 matching bases. CDR3 amino acids: CASSLDRYSPLHF. The DNA of the CDR3 is TGTGCCAGCAGCCTGGACAGATATTCACCCCTCCACTTT.